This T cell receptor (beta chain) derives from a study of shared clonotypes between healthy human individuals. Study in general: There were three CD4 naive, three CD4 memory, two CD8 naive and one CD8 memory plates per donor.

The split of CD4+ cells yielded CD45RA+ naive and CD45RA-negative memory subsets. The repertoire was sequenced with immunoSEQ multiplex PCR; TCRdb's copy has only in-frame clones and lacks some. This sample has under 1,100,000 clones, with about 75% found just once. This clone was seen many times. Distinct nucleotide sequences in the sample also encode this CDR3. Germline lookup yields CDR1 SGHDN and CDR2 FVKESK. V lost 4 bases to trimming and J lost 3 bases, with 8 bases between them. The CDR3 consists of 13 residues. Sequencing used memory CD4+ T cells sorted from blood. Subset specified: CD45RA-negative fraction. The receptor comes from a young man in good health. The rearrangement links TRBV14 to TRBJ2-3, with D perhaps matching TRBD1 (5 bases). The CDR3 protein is CASSLQGTDTQYF. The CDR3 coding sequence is TGTGCCAGCAGCCTCCAGGGAACAGATACGCAGTATTTT.